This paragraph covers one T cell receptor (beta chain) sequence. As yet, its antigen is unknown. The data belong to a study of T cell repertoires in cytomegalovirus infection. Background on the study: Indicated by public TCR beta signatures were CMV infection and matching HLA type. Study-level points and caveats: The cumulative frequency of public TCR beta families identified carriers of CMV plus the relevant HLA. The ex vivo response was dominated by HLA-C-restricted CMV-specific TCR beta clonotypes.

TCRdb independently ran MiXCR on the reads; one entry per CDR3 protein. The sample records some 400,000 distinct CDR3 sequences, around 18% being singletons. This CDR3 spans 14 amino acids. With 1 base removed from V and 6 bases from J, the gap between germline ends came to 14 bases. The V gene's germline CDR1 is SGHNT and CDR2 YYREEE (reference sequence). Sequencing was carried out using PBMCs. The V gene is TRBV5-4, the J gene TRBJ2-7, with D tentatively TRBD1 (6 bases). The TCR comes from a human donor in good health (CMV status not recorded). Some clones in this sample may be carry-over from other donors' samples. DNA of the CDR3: TGTGCCAGCAGCTTGCAGTCAGGGGTTTTCGAGCAGTACTTC. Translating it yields CASSLQSGVFEQYF.